This passage covers 9 T cell receptor beta chains from one sample sequenced in a study of cytomegalovirus exposure and HLA in healthy donors. 13 Jbeta primers and 60 Vbeta primers were used for the PCR. Produced via immunoSEQ multiplex PCR; TCRdb's table is partial and in-frame only. The table includes approximately 150,000 clones, 75% to 80% detected once. The sequenced material came from PBMCs. Receptors were obtained from a male donor in good health and CMV-seronegative.

This rearrangement joins TRBV5-3 to TRBJ2-7, with 9 bases identical to TRBD1. TRBV5-3 is noted as an ORF with a role that remains uncertain. V shed 3 bases, J shed 2 bases, and the junction held 3 bases outside the gene matches. This CDR3 has 14 amino acids. Here the CDR3 reads CARSCRQGAYEQYF. As DNA, the CDR3 is TGTGCCAGAAGCTGTCGACAGGGGGCCTACGAGCAGTACTTC.

This chain uses TRBV7-9 with TRBJ1-2; 10 nucleotides agree with TRBD1. Trimming at V came to 1 base and at J to 2 bases, leaving 1 base not matched to a gene. CDR1 SEHNR and CDR2 FQNEAQ come from the germline V gene (reference sequence). This CDR3 region has 15 residues. CDR3 amino acids: CASSLGTGGNYGYTF. For the CDR3, the DNA is TGTGCCAGCAGCTTAGGGACAGGGGGAAACTATGGCTACACCTTC.

The J gene is TRBJ2-7, the V gene TRBV18, with D perhaps TRBD2 (5 bases). CDR1 KGHSH and CDR2 LQKENI come from the germline V gene. The CDR3 contains 13 residues. Trimming shortened V by 2 bases and J by 3 bases, and 8 bases separated the two germline ends. CDR3 in DNA: TGTGCCAGCTCACCAGGACTCTACTACGAGCAGTACTTC. It specifies CASSPGLYYEQYF.

The chain joins TRBV5-1 to TRBJ1-6, with 9 positions matching TRBD1. Per the germline V gene, CDR1 is SGHRS and CDR2 is YFSETQ. The CDR3 loop spans 14 amino acids. V trimming: 4 bases; J trimming: 7 bases; junction bases outside the gene matches: 3. CDR3 sequence reads: CASSKGQGNSPLHF. The CDR3 nucleotides read TGCGCCAGCAGCAAGGGACAGGGAAATTCACCCCTCCACTTT.

This rearrangement joins TRBV15 to TRBJ2-1; maybe TRBD1 (7 bases). Trimming took 5 bases from V and 5 from J, leaving 13 bases between them. The CDR3 consists of 14 residues. Germline V lookup: CDR1 LNHNV, CDR2 YYDKDF (reference sequence). The CDR3 region has the DNA TGTGCCACCAGCGTAGGAGGGACAGACAATGAGCAGTTCTTC. It specifies CATSVGGTDNEQFF.

J is TRBJ2-5 and V is TRBV21-1; the table's D call of TRBD1 was not tested on the DNA. The better agreement between TRBJ2-7 and the DNA end casts doubt on the J call. TRBV21-1 is described as a pseudogene. The CDR3 is made up of 13 amino acids. The DNA of the CDR3 is TGTGCCAGCAGCAAGGTAGGGGAAGACGAGCAGTACTTC. It yields the protein CASSKVGEDEQYF.

V and J are TRBV19 and TRBJ1-2; 7 nucleotides line up with TRBD1. The germline gives CDR1 LNHDA, CDR2 SQIVND (reference sequence). V was clipped by 8 bases and J by 3 bases; unmatched bases: 9. CDR3 length: 14 amino acids. As DNA, the CDR3 is TGTGCCAGTTCCGAACGACAGGGTTACTATGGCTACACCTTC. It specifies CASSERQGYYGYTF.

V and J are TRBV6-4 and TRBJ2-3, with 8 bases that match TRBD1. CDR1 and CDR2 from the germline V gene are MRHNA and SNTAGT. With V trimmed by 2 bases and J by 6 bases, 7 bases remained unmatched. This CDR3 region has 15 residues. This CDR3 reads CASSDTDRVTDTQYF. DNA for the CDR3: TGTGCCAGCAGTGACACGGACAGGGTAACTGATACGCAGTATTTT.

V and J are TRBV18 and TRBJ1-5, with a weak D call TRBD1 (5 bases). Germline loops: CDR1 KGHSH, CDR2 LQKENI. Trimming cost V 3 bases and J 4 bases, with 16 bases left between them. CDR3 length: 16 residues. The CDR3 reads CASSPSGGTGNQPQHF. CDR3 sequence (DNA): TGTGCCAGCTCACCGTCGGGGGGTACTGGTAATCAGCCCCAGCATTTT.